The 7 T cell receptor beta chains in this list originate from one sample, sequenced in a study of blood T cell repertoires in COVID-19. The assay was immunoSEQ multiplex PCR, and TCRdb's table has in-frame clones only and misses some. Here the sample spans some 120,000 clones, just under 85% being singletons. What was sequenced was peripheral blood. These receptors all come from a human donor in a cohort sampled during active COVID-19.

The rearrangement joins TRBV27 to TRBJ2-2; D gene uncertain. The CDR3 covers 13 residues. Germline loops: CDR1 MNHEY, CDR2 SMNVEV (reference sequence). The V gene lost 3 bases and the J gene lost 3 bases, with 5 bases spanning the gap. The chain's CDR3 is CASSFLYTGELFF. Here the CDR3 DNA reads TGTGCCAGCAGTTTCTTGTACACCGGGGAGCTGTTTTTT.

The gene calls are TRBV19 and TRBJ1-5, with D perhaps matching TRBD1 (5 bases). Per germline, CDR1 LNHDA and CDR2 SQIVND (reference sequence). CDR3 length equals 15 residues. V lost 8 bases to trimming and J lost 3 bases, with 17 bases between them. The CDR3 sequence is CASYAGGGINQPQHF. The CDR3 DNA is TGTGCCAGTTATGCCGGTGGGGGGATCAATCAGCCCCAGCATTTT.

The rearrangement uses TRBV5-8 and TRBJ1-1; TRBD1 might be the D (5 bases). V lost 4 bases and J 1 base, leaving 17 bases between the germline ends. Germline loops: CDR1 SGHTS, CDR2 YDEGEE. The length of the CDR3 is 16 residues. The CDR3 nucleotides are TGTGCCAGCAGCCTGGTGGGGTCAGGGTGGAACACTGAAGCTTTCTTT. This encodes CASSLVGSGWNTEAFF.

This clone was detected a few times. CDR3 region: CASNVQDGTDTQYF. The DNA for the CDR3 is TGTGCCAGTAATGTACAGGATGGCACAGATACGCAGTATTTT. This chain connects TRBV19 to TRBJ2-3; tentative D call: TRBD1 (5 bases). Germline lookup yields CDR1 LNHDA and CDR2 SQIVND (reference sequence). Trimming removed 7 bases from V and 1 base from J, with 12 bases in between. CDR3 size: 14 residues. Full variable domain (remainder filled in from reference TRBV19 and TRBJ2-3): DGGITQSPKYLFRKEGQNVTLSCEQNLNHDAMYWYRQDPGQGLRLIYYSQIVNDFQKGDIAEGYSVSREKKESFPLTVTSAQKNPTAFYLCASNVQDGTDTQYFGPGTRLTVL.

The V and J genes are TRBV5-4 and TRBJ1-3; maybe TRBD1 (5 bases). This CDR3 is built from 15 residues. Germline lookup yields CDR1 SGHNT and CDR2 YYREEE (reference sequence). V was pared by 2 bases and J by 1 base, with 10 bases between. The CDR3: CASSFAGPSGNTIYF. The DNA for the CDR3 is TGTGCCAGCAGCTTCGCAGGGCCTTCTGGAAACACCATATATTTT.

This rearrangement joins TRBV23-1 to TRBJ1-1, with a tentative D call TRBD1 (5 bases). TRBV23-1 is designated an ORF whose function remains uncertain. This CDR3 has 14 residues. V was shortened by 4 bases and J by 0 bases, with 9 bases between the two germline ends. The CDR3 region is CASSLVQVNTEAFF. The CDR3 bases are TGCGCCAGCAGTCTGGTACAGGTGAACACTGAAGCTTTCTTT.

The rearrangement links TRBV30 to TRBJ1-4; D call uncertain. V lost 3 bases and J 11 bases, leaving 13 bases between the germline ends. The germline CDR1 and CDR2 sequences are GTSNPN and SVGIG (reference sequence). CDR3 length: 12 amino acids. DNA for the CDR3: TGTGCCTGGAGCGAGGACTCGGGGAAACTGTTTTTT. Translation gives CAWSEDSGKLFF.